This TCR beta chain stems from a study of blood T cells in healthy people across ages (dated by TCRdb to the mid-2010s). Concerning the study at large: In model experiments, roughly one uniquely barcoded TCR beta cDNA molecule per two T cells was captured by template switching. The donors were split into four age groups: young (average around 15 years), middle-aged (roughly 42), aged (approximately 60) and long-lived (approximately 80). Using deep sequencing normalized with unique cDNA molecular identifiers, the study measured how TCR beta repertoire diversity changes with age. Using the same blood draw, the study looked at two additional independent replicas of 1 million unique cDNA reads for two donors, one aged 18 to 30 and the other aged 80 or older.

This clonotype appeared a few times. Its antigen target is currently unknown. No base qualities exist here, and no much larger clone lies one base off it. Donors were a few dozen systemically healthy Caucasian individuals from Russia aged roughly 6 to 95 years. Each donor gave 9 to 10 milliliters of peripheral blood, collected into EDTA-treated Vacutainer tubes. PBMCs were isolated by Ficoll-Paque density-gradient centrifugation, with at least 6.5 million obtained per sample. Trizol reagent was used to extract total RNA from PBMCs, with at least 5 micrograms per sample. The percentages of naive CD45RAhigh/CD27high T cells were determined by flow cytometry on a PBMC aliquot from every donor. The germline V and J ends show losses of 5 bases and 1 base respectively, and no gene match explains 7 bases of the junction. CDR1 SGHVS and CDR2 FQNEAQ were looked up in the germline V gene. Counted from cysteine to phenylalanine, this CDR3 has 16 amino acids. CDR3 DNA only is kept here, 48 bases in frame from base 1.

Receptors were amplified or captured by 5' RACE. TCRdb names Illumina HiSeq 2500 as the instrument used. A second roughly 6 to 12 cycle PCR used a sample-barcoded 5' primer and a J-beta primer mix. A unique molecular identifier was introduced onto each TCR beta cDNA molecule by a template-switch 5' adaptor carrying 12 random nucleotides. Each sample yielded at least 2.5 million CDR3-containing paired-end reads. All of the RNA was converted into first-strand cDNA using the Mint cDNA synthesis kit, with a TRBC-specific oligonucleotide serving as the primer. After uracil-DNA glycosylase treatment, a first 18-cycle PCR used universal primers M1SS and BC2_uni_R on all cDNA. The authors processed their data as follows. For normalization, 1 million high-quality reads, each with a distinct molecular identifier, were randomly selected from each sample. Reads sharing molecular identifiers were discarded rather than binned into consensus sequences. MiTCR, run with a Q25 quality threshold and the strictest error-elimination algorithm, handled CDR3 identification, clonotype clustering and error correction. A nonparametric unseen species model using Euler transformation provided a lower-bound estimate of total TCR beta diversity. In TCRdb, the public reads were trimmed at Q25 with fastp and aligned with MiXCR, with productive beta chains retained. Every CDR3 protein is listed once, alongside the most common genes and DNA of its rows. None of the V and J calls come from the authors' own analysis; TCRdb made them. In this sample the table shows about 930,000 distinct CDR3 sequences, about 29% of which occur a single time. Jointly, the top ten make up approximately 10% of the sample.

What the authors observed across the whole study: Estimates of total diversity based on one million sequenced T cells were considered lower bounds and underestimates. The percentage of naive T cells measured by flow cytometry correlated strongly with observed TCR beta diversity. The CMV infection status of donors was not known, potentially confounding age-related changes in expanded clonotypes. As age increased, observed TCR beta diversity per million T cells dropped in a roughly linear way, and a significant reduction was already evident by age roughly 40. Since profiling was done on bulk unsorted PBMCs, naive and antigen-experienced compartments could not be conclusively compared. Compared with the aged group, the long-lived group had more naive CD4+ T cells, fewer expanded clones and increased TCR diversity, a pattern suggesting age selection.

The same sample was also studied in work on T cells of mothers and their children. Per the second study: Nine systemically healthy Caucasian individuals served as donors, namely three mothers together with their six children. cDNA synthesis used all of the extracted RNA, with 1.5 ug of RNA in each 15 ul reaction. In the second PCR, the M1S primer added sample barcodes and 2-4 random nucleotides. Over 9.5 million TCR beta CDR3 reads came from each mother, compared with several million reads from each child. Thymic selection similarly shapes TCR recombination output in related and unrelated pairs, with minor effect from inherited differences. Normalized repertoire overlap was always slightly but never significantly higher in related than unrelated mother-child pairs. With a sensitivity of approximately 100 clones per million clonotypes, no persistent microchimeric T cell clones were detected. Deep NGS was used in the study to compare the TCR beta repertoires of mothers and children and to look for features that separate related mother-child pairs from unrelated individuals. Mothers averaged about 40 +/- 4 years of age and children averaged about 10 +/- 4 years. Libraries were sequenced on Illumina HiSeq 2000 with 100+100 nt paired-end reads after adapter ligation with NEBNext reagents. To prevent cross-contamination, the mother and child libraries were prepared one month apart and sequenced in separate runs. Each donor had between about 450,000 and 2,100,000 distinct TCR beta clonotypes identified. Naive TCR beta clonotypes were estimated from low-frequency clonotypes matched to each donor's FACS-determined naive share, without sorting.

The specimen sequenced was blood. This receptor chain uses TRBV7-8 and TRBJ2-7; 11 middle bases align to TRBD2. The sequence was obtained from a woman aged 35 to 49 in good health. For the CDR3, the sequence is CASSPSGTSGSYEQYF. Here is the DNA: TGTGCCAGCAGCCCTTCCGGGACTAGCGGATCCTACGAGCAGTACTTC.